A selection of T cell receptor beta chains follows, all from one sample in a study of CD8+CD57+ T cells in acquired aplastic anemia. In TCRdb, the reads were re-called with MiXCR into one record per CDR3 protein. The repertoire consists of 250,000 to 300,000 distinct CDR3 sequences, with roughly three fifths occurring once and the leading ten covering roughly 8%. Sequenced material: sorted CD4+, CD8+, or CD8+CD57+ T cells (not recorded which) from PBMCs. These TCRs come from a human donor with severe aplastic anemia or a healthy control (not recorded which). Both conserved end residues are part of each CDR3. A D gene is named only where the DNA matches it firmly. Some rows have no size entry. The others give once, few or many, or a class for an expanded clone.

d_call j_call clone_size v_call cdr3_aa cdr3_nt
TRBD1 TRBJ2-3 - TRBV19 CASKTGQGAPDTQYF TGTGCCAGTAAAACGGGACAGGGGGCACCAGATACGCAGTATTTT
- TRBJ2-6 many TRBV6-5 CASSWSGANVLTF TGTGCCAGCAGTTGGTCTGGGGCCAACGTCCTGACTTTC
TRBD2 TRBJ2-3 many TRBV11-3 CASSLAGGTSTDTQYF TGTGCCAGCAGCTTAGCGGGGGGGACTAGCACAGATACGCAGTATTTT
- TRBJ2-5 once TRBV5-8 CASSRGRGTFQETQYF TGTGCCAGCAGCAGGGGAAGGGGTACCTTCCAAGAGACCCAGTACTTC
- TRBJ1-5 - TRBV7-9 CASSLGAANQPQHF TGTGCCAGCAGCCTGGGGGCAGCAAATCAGCCCCAGCATTTT
TRBD2 TRBJ2-1 - TRBV12-3/TRBV12-4 CASSWGVAGQFF TGTGCCAGCAGTTGGGGGGTAGCGGGGCAGTTCTTC
TRBD2 TRBJ2-7 - TRBV27 CASSRDSGTSYEQYF TGTGCCAGCAGTCGCGACTCCGGGACTAGCTACGAGCAGTACTTC
TRBD1 TRBJ2-3 - TRBV7-8 CASRSSTGTYNEQYF TGTGCCAGCAGATCCTCGACAGGGACCTACAATGAGCAGTATTTT
- TRBJ1-3 - TRBV10-3 CASSYRPNTIYF TGTGCCAGCAGTTATCGGCCAAACACCATATATTTT
TRBD2 TRBJ2-5 - TRBV7-6 CASSLGTSGAVETQYF TGTGCCAGCAGCTTAGGGACTAGCGGGGCTGTAGAGACCCAGTACTTC
TRBD1 TRBJ1-6 - TRBV2 CASSGQGVINSPLHF TGTGCCAGCAGCGGACAGGGGGTTATTAATTCACCCCTCCACTTT
- TRBJ2-3 many TRBV7-9 CASSLPLPTDTQYF TGTGCCAGCAGCTTACCCTTACCCACAGATACGCAGTATTTT
TRBD1 TRBJ1-1 many TRBV25-1 CASSGKGARAEAFF TGTGCCAGCAGTGGTAAGGGGGCTCGTGCTGAAGCTTTCTTT
- TRBJ2-7 many TRBV4-3 CASSQDGRGREQYF TGCGCCAGCAGCCAAGATGGTAGGGGTCGGGAGCAGTACTTC
TRBD2 TRBJ2-3 once TRBV20-1 CSASTPGLAFGTQYF TGCAGTGCTAGTACTCCGGGACTAGCTTTCGGTACGCAGTATTTT
- TRBJ1-6 few TRBV9 CASSAKVSVGGRISPLHF TGTGCCAGCAGCGCGAAGGTATCCGTCGGCGGAAGGATTTCACCCCTCCACTTT
TRBD1 TRBJ1-2 - TRBV4-1 CASSADRETNYGYTF TGCGCCAGCAGCGCAGACAGGGAAACTAACTATGGCTACACCTTC
TRBD1 TRBJ2-1 few TRBV15 CATRYRGTMDNEQFF TGTGCCACCAGATACAGGGGGACAATGGACAATGAGCAGTTCTTC
TRBD2 TRBJ2-1 once TRBV7-3 CASSLRDTGLAGEQFF TGTGCCAGCAGCTTACGGGATACGGGACTAGCGGGTGAGCAGTTCTTC
- TRBJ2-7 - TRBV7-9 CASSVTTYGQYF TGTGCCAGCAGCGTCACCACCTACGGGCAGTACTTC
- TRBJ1-1 - TRBV20-1 CSAKSGSSDTEAFF TGCAGTGCCAAATCAGGGAGTTCGGACACTGAAGCTTTCTTT